This T cell receptor (beta chain) was sequenced for a study of blood T cells in healthy people across ages. This clonotype has a handful of counts. Then a second PCR, running about 6 to 11 cycles, was carried out with a sample-barcoded 5' primer and a J-beta primer mix. TCRdb re-called the 5' RACE reads with MiXCR, one entry per CDR3 protein. In the table there are approximately 1,700,000 distinct CDR3 sequences, roughly two fifths of which are singletons. Caucasian, healthy and from Russia, the donors were aged between 6 and 90. Peripheral blood samples of 9 to 10 milliliters were drawn from each donor. The CDR3 extends over 15 amino acids. The V end was cut by 6 bases, the J end by 8 bases, with 21 bases between. Germline lookup yields CDR1 SGDLS and CDR2 YYNGEE.

Sequencing used blood. The chain has TRBV9 and TRBJ2-1, with a tentative D call TRBD2 (5 bases). The source of this sequence is a human donor in good health. CDR3 nucleotide sequence: TGTGCCAGCACTCCGGGGAGCGGACCGTCGGATGAGCAGTTCTTC. Translated: CASTPGSGPSDEQFF.